The 20 T cell receptor beta chains in this list originate from one sample, sequenced in a study of cytomegalovirus exposure and HLA in healthy donors. Both 60 Vbeta primers and 13 Jbeta primers went into the PCR. The repertoire was sequenced with immunoSEQ multiplex PCR; TCRdb's copy has only in-frame clones and lacks some. The data show about 170,000 clones, around 85% seen once. The sequencing sample was made of PBMCs. The receptors were sampled from a male donor in good health and CMV-seronegative.

The V and J genes are TRBV15 and TRBJ2-5, with D possibly matching TRBD1 (6 bases). V was trimmed by 2 bases and J by 5 bases, leaving 12 bases between them. The CDR3 covers 14 residues. Germline assignment: CDR1 LNHNV and CDR2 YYDKDF (reference sequence). The CDR3 nucleotides read TGTGCCACCAGCAGACCAGGGGTGGGGGAGACCCAGTACTTC. It translates to CATSRPGVGETQYF.

CDR3 sequence: CASSQGHQNTEAFF. The DNA for the CDR3 is TGCGCCAGCAGCCAGGGGCATCAGAACACTGAAGCTTTCTTT. This rearrangement joins TRBV4-1 to TRBJ1-1; the D gene is possibly TRBD1 (5 bases). CDR1 and CDR2 from the germline V gene are MGHRA and YSYEKL. CDR3 length equals 14 residues. The germline V and J ends were trimmed by 3 bases and 1 base, with 9 bases remaining between them.

The V and J genes are TRBV19 and TRBJ1-2; no clear D. Germline CDR1 and CDR2: LNHDA and SQIVND (reference sequence). The V end lost 5 bases, the J end lost 4 bases, and 8 bases lay between the germline ends. CDR3 length: 12 residues. The CDR3 DNA follows: TGTGCCAGTAGTTCAAATTCCTATGGCTACACCTTC. Amino acid sequence: CASSSNSYGYTF.

The chain carries TRBV2 and TRBJ1-6, with a possible D match to TRBD1 (6 bases). This CDR3 has 14 residues. The germline gives CDR1 SNHLY, CDR2 FYNNEI. V dropped 8 bases and J dropped 5 bases, with 13 bases sitting between them. CDR3 in amino acids: CASLVDRNNSPLHF. CDR3 coding DNA: TGTGCCAGCTTGGTCGACAGGAATAATTCACCCCTCCACTTT.

This chain uses TRBV29-1 with TRBJ2-3; 7 bases are a match to TRBD2. V lost 6 bases and J lost 4; bases outside the gene matches: 7. This CDR3 comprises 13 residues. Per germline, CDR1 SQVTM and CDR2 ANQGSEA. The CDR3 DNA reads TGCAGCGTGCATGCAGGACTAGCAGATACGCAGTATTTT. Amino acids: CSVHAGLADTQYF.

The V and J genes are TRBV19 and TRBJ1-2; 7 positions agree with TRBD1. Germline V gene sequence: CDR1 LNHDA, CDR2 SQIVND (reference sequence). The CDR3 covers 13 residues. With 6 bases clipped from V and 4 bases from J, the junction kept 5 bases outside the gene matches. The CDR3: CASRPQGLYGYTF. Here the CDR3 DNA reads TGTGCCAGTAGACCACAGGGGCTCTATGGCTACACCTTC.

The chain combines TRBV18 with TRBJ2-7; perhaps TRBD2 as D (6 bases). The CDR3 has 14 residues. V dropped 3 bases and J dropped 5 bases, with 14 bases sitting between them. CDR1 KGHSH and CDR2 LQKENI come from the germline V gene. Here the CDR3 reads CASSPAGNFDEQYF. The CDR3 DNA sequence: TGTGCCAGCTCACCGGCGGGGAATTTCGACGAGCAGTACTTC. The whole variable domain, remainder taken from reference TRBV18 and TRBJ2-7, is NAGVMQNPRHLVRRRGQEARLRCSPMKGHSHVYWYRQLPEEGLKFMVYLQKENIIDESGMPKERFSAEFPKEGPSILRIQQVVRGDSAAYFCASSPAGNFDEQYFGPGTRLTVT.

The rearrangement links TRBV6-6 to TRBJ1-2; 7 bases map to TRBD1. V shed 0 bases and J 7 bases; nucleotides not matched to a gene: 11. Per the germline V gene, CDR1 is MNHNY and CDR2 is SVGAGI (reference sequence). This CDR3 is 16 amino acids long. In DNA, the CDR3 is TGTGCCAGCAGTTACTCGTCCCAGGGGGGAGGTGGTGGCTACACCTTC. It encodes CASSYSSQGGGGGYTF.

This clone appeared a single time. The chain links TRBV10-3 to TRBJ2-1, with a possible D match to TRBD2 (5 bases). CDR1 ENHRY and CDR2 SYGVKD come from the germline V gene. Trimming removed 11 bases from V and 9 bases from J, with 17 bases in between. The CDR3 loop spans 12 amino acids. In DNA form, the CDR3 reads TGTGCCGCCCGGACTGATCGTGGTGAGCAGTTCTTC. The encoded protein is CAARTDRGEQFF.

The table lists this clone with a few counts. The rearrangement joins TRBV23-1 to TRBJ2-3, with 9 bases lining up with TRBD2. TRBV23-1 is marked as an open reading frame, function uncertain. The CDR3 length is 19 residues. Trimming at V came to 0 bases and at J to 0 bases, leaving 10 bases not matched to a gene. This CDR3 is CASSQSPSGGKNSTDTQYF. The CDR3 nucleotides are TGCGCCAGCAGTCAATCTCCCAGCGGGGGGAAAAATAGCACAGATACGCAGTATTTT.

The gene calls are TRBV5-4 and TRBJ1-4; D is perhaps TRBD1 (5 bases). The CDR3 is 14 amino acids. Trimming shortened V by 5 bases and J by 8 bases, and 16 bases separated the two germline ends. Germline CDR1 and CDR2: SGHNT and YYREEE (reference sequence). CDR3 in amino acids: CASRQGPNSEKLFF. The CDR3 coding sequence is TGTGCCAGCAGGCAGGGTCCAAACTCCGAAAAACTGTTTTTT.

This chain joins TRBV10-3 and TRBJ1-4; 8 positions agree with TRBD1. The CDR3 is made up of 17 amino acids. Germline assignment: CDR1 ENHRY and CDR2 SYGVKD. The V segment lost 10 bases and the J segment 0 bases; nucleotides outside the gene matches: 13. The CDR3 region is CASQVGTGFATNEKLFF. The CDR3, as DNA: TGTGCCAGCCAAGTGGGGACAGGCTTTGCAACTAATGAAAAACTGTTTTTT.

The rearrangement joins TRBV7-9 to TRBJ2-7, with D perhaps matching TRBD2 (6 bases). In germline, CDR1 is SEHNR, CDR2 FQNEAQ (reference sequence). The CDR3 extends over 15 amino acids. Deletions cut 2 bases from V and 0 bases from J, with 11 bases between. The CDR3 sequence: CASSLTEGISYEQYF. The CDR3 nucleotides read TGTGCCAGCAGCTTAACGGAGGGGATCTCCTACGAGCAGTACTTC.

The chain has TRBV5-6 and TRBJ2-3, with D possibly TRBD2 on 5 matching bases. The germline gives CDR1 SGHDT, CDR2 YYEEEE. The CDR3 extends over 15 amino acids. Trimming removed 0 bases at V and 1 base at J, with 9 bases between. The CDR3 DNA sequence: TGTGCCAGCAGCTTGGGGTCCGGGGGCACAGATACGCAGTATTTT. Translated: CASSLGSGGTDTQYF.

The chain uses TRBV5-1 and TRBJ2-5; 9 bases fit TRBD2. The CDR3 runs to 16 residues. Trimming took 2 bases from V and 4 from J; bases not matched to a gene: 9. Germline V gives CDR1 SGHRS, CDR2 YFSETQ. The CDR3, as DNA: TGCGCCAGCAGCTTCGGACTAGCGCCACGGGGAGAGACCCAGTACTTC. It yields the protein CASSFGLAPRGETQYF.

The J gene is TRBJ2-7, the V gene TRBV19, with D tentatively TRBD1 (6 bases). The CDR3 is 13 amino acids. CDR1 is LNHDA and CDR2 is SQIVND in the germline V gene (reference sequence). V was shortened by 5 bases and J by 4 bases, with 12 bases between the two germline ends. The CDR3 DNA reads as TGTGCCAGTAGTCGGCAGAGGGGGTACGAGCAGTACTTC. Translated, it gives CASSRQRGYEQYF.

The V call is TRBV7-8, the J call TRBJ1-3; tentatively, D is TRBD1 (6 bases). Trimming removed 5 bases from V and 4 bases from J, with 12 bases in between. Germline V lookup: CDR1 SGHVS, CDR2 FQNEAQ. This CDR3 is 14 amino acids long. The CDR3, as DNA: TGTGCCAGCAGCCCTCAGGGGTACGGAAACACCATATATTTT. This sequence encodes CASSPQGYGNTIYF.

The CDR3 DNA is TGTGCCAGCAGCTCAGGTGTTAACTATGGCTACACCTTC. This translates into CASSSGVNYGYTF. V and J are TRBV7-9 and TRBJ1-2; D gene uncertain. Germline V gene data show CDR1 as SEHNR and CDR2 as FQNEAQ (reference sequence). The CDR3 runs 13 residues. V gave up 4 bases and J gave up 1 base, with 7 bases separating them. The full variable domain, in which reference TRBV7-9 and TRBJ1-2 provide the parts outside the CDR3, is DTGVSQNPRHKITKRGQNVTFRCDPISEHNRLYWYRQTLGQGPEFLTYFQNEAQLEKSRLLSDRFSAERPKGSFSTLEIQRTEQGDSAMYLCASSSGVNYGYTFGSGTRLTVV.

V is TRBV5-1 and J is TRBJ1-1; D perhaps matches TRBD1 (6 bases). Germline CDR1 SGHRS, CDR2 YFSETQ. The CDR3 contains 15 residues. V dropped 4 bases and J dropped 4 bases, with 17 bases sitting between them. CDR3 amino acids: CASSGGAESGTEAFF. In DNA form, the CDR3 reads TGCGCCAGCAGCGGGGGGGCGGAATCCGGCACTGAAGCTTTCTTT.

The gene calls are TRBV28 and TRBJ2-5; D is possibly TRBD1 (7 bases). The CDR3 contains 14 residues. Trimming took off 8 bases at V and 2 bases at J, with 15 bases between the two ends. Germline CDR1 reads MDHEN; CDR2 reads SYDVKM. CDR3 nucleotides: TGTGCCAGCTCCTTCGGGGGACAGCAAGAGACCCAGTACTTC. Translation gives CASSFGGQQETQYF.